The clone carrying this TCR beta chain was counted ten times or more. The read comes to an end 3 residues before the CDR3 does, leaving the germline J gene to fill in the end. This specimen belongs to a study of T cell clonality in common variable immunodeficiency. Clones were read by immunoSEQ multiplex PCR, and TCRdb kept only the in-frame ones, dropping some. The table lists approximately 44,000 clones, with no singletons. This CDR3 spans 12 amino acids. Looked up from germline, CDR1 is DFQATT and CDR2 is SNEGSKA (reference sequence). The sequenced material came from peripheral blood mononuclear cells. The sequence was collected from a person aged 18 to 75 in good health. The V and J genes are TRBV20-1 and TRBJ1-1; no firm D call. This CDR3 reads CSSERMNTEAFF. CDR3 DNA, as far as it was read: TGCAGCTCAGAAAGAATGAACACTGAA.